The source of this T cell receptor (beta chain) is a study of blood T cell repertoires in COVID-19. As for the study in general: The United States, Italy and Spain were the sources of the acute and convalescent COVID-19 samples. PBMCs, B-cell-depleted T cells, or T cells were the source of the cDNA or gDNA that made up the material.

The CDR3 is made up of 13 amino acids. The V gene's germline CDR1 is SGHTA and CDR2 FQGNSA. V shed 8 bases and J shed 9 bases, with 14 bases lying between them. In the original analysis: The authors estimated nucleated cell counts from reference gene primer amplification. Assay: immunoSEQ multiplex PCR; the TCRdb copy retains only in-frame clones and omits some. That table is the source of V, J and clone size, and D and trimming were worked out from the DNA. This table holds tens of thousands of clones, around 85% found once. The sample was peripheral blood. The sequence came from a woman between 65 and 79 years old with acute or convalescent COVID-19. V gene TRBV7-2 combines with J gene TRBJ1-6, with a possible D match to TRBD1 (5 bases). CDR3 in amino acids: CASGGTFSSPLHF. DNA for the CDR3: TGTGCCAGCGGCGGGACGTTCAGTTCACCCCTCCACTTT.